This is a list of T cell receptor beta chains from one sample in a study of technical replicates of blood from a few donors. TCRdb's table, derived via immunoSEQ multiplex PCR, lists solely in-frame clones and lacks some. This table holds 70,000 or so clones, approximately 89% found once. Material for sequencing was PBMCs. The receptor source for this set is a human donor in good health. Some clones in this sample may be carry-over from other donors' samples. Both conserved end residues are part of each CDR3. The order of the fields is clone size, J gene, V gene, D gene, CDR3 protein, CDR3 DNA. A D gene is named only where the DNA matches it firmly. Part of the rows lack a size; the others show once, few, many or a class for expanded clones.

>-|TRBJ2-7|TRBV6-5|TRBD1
CASSYGTGSLQQYF
TGTGCCAGCAGTTACGGGACAGGGAGTCTTCAGCAGTACTTC
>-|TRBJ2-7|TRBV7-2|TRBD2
CASSLELAGGAYEQYF
TGTGCCAGCAGCTTAGAGCTAGCGGGGGGGGCCTACGAGCAGTACTTC
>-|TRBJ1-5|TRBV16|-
CASSQSNGFGQPQHF
TGTGCCAGCAGCCAATCGAACGGGTTCGGACAGCCCCAGCATTTT
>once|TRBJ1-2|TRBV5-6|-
CASSWGHLPGGYTF
TGTGCCAGCAGCTGGGGACACCTCCCCGGGGGCTACACCTTC
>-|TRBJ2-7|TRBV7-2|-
CASSWGPGRGEQYF
TGTGCCAGCAGCTGGGGGCCCGGCCGGGGCGAGCAGTACTTC
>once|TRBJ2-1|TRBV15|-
CATSRDGVSSEQFF
TGTGCCACCAGCAGAGATGGCGTCTCTAGCGAGCAGTTCTTC
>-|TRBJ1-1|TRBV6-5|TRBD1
CASTQGAEAFF
TGTGCCAGCACTCAGGGGGCTGAAGCTTTCTTT
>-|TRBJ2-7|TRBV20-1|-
CSARILHEQYF
TGCAGTGCTAGAATCCTCCACGAGCAGTACTTC
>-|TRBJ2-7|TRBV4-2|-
CASSQDRGRPSYEQYF
TGTGCCAGCAGCCAAGATCGAGGCAGACCCTCCTACGAGCAGTACTTC
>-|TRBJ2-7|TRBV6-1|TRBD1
CASSEGGTGSYEQYF
TGTGCCAGCAGTGAAGGAGGGACAGGGTCCTACGAGCAGTACTTC
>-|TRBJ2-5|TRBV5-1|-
CASSGGGGPWETQYF
TGCGCCAGCAGCGGAGGGGGAGGGCCGTGGGAGACCCAGTACTTC
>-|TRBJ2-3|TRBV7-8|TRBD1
CASSPRQGYDTQYF
TGTGCCAGCAGCCCGAGACAGGGCTACGATACGCAGTATTTT
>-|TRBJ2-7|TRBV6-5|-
CASSYRGGEQYF
TGTGCCAGCAGTTACCGTGGAGGCGAGCAGTACTTC